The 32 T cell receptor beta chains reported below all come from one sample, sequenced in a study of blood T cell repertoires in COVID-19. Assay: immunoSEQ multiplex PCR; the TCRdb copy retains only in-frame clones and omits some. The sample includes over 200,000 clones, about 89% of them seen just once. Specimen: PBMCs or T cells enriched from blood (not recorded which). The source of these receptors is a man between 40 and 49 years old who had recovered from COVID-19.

The CDR3 nucleotides are TGTGCCAGCAGCGAGGGAGGGACTAGTGACTACGAGCAGTACTTC. Its protein is CASSEGGTSDYEQYF. The V and J genes are TRBV9 and TRBJ2-7, with TRBD2 matching over 8 bases. CDR3 length equals 15 residues. Germline-derived CDR1 and CDR2 are SGDLS and YYNGEE. With 3 bases clipped from V and 3 bases from J, the junction kept 8 bases outside the gene matches.

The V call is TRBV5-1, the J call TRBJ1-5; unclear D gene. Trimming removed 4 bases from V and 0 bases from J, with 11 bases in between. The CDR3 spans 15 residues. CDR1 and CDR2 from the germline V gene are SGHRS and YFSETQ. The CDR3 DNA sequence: TGCGCCAGCAGCCCGGAGGATTATAGCAATCAGCCCCAGCATTTT. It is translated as CASSPEDYSNQPQHF.

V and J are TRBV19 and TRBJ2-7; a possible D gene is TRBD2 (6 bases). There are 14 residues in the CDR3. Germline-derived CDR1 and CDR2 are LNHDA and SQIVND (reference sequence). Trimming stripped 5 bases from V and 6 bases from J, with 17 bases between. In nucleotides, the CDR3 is TGTGCCAGTAGTCCCCCTAGCGCATTTGGCGAGCAGTACTTC. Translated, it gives CASSPPSAFGEQYF.

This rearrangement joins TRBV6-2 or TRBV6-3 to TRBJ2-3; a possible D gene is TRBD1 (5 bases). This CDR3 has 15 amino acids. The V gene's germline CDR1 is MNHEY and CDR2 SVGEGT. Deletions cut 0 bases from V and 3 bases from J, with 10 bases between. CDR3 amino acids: CASSYSAGSTDTQYF. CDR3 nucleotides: TGTGCCAGCAGTTACTCGGCAGGGTCGACAGATACGCAGTATTTT.

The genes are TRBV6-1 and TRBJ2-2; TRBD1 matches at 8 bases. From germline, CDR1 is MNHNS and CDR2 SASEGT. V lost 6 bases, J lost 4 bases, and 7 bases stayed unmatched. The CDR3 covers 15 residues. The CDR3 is CASSLDRGTTGELFF. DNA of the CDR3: TGTGCCAGCAGCCTCGACAGGGGCACCACCGGGGAGCTGTTTTTT.

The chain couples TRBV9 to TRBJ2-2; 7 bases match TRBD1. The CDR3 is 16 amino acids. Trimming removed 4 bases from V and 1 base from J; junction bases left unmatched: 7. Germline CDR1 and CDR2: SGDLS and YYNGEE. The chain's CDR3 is CASSPQQGVNTGELFF. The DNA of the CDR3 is TGTGCCAGCAGCCCGCAGCAGGGGGTGAACACCGGGGAGCTGTTTTTT.

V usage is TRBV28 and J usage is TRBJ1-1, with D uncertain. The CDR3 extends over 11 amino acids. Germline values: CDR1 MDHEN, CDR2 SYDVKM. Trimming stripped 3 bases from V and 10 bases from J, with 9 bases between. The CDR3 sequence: CASSFYSRAFF. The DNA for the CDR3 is TGTGCCAGCAGTTTTTATTCGCGAGCTTTCTTT.

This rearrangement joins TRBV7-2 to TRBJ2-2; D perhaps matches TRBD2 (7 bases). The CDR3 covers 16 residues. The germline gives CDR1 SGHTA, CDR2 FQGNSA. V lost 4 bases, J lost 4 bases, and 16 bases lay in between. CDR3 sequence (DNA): TGTGCCAGCAGCTCCCTTCCAGGGGAGGGCACCGGGGAGCTGTTTTTT. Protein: CASSSLPGEGTGELFF.

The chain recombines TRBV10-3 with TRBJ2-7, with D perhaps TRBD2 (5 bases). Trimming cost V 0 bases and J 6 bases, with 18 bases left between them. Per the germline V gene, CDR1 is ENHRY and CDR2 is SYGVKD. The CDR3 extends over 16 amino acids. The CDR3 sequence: CAISESARPDAGEQYF. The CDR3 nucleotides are TGTGCCATCAGTGAGTCGGCACGCCCGGACGCGGGCGAGCAGTACTTC.

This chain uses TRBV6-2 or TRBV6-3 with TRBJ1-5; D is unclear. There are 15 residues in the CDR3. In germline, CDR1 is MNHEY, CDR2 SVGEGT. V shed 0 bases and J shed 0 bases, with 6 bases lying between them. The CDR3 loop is CASSYSIYSNQPQHF. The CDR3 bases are TGTGCCAGCAGTTACTCGATCTATAGCAATCAGCCCCAGCATTTT.

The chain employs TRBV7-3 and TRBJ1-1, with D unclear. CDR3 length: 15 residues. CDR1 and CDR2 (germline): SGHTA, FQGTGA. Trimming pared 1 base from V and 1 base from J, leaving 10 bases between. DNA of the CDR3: TGTGCCAGCAGCTTAATGCCAGGCGAGAACACTGAAGCTTTCTTT. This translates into CASSLMPGENTEAFF.

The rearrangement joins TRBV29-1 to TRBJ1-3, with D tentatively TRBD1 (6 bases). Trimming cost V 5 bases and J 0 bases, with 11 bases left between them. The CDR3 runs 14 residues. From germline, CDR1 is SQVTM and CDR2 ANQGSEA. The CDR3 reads CSVLGGPSGNTIYF. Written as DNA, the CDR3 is TGCAGCGTTTTAGGGGGTCCCTCTGGAAACACCATATATTTT.

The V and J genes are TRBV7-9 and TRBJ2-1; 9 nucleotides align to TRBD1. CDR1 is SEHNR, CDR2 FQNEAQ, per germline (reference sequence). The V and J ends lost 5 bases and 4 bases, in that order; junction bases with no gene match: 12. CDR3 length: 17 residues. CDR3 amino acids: CASSPRWTGENYNEQFF. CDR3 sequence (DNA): TGTGCCAGCAGCCCTAGGTGGACAGGGGAAAATTACAATGAGCAGTTCTTC.

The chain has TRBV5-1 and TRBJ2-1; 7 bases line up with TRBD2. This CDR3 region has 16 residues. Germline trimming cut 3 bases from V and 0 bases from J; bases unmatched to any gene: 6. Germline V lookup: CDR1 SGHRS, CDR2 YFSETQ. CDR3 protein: CASSWEGTFSYNEQFF. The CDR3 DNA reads TGCGCCAGCAGCTGGGAGGGGACTTTCTCCTACAATGAGCAGTTCTTC.

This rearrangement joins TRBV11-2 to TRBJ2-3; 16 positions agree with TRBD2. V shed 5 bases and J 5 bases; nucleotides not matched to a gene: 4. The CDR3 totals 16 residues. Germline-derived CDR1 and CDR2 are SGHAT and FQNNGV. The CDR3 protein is CASSQGLAGGLDTQYF. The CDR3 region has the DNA TGTGCCAGCAGCCAGGGACTAGCGGGAGGGCTAGATACGCAGTATTTT.

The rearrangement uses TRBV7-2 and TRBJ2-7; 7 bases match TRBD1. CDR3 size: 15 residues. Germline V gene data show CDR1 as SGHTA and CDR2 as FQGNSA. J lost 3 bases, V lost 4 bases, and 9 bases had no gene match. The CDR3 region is CASSSGTVRHYEQYF. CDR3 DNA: TGTGCCAGCAGCTCAGGGACAGTTCGACACTACGAGCAGTACTTC.

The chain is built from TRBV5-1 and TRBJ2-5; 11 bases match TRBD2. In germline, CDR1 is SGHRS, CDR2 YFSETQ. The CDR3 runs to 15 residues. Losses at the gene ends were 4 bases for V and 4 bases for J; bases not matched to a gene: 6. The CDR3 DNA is TGCGCCAGCAGCATACTAGCGGGAGTGGGAGAGACCCAGTACTTC. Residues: CASSILAGVGETQYF.

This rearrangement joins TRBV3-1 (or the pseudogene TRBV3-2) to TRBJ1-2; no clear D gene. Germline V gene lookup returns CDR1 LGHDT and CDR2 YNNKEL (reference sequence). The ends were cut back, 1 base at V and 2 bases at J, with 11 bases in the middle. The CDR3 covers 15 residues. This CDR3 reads CASSQGPLPNYGYTF. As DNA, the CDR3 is TGTGCCAGCAGCCAAGGCCCACTCCCAAACTATGGCTACACCTTC.

The CDR3 nucleotides are TGTGCCAGCAGTCTTGGCCGGGACAGTCTTAAAGCTTTCTTT. Amino acid sequence: CASSLGRDSLKAFF. The chain employs TRBV6-5 and TRBJ1-1; TRBD1 aligns across 7 bases. Germline assignment: CDR1 MNHEY and CDR2 SVGAGI. The CDR3 has 14 amino acids. V gave up 5 bases and J gave up 9 bases; unmatched junction bases: 12.

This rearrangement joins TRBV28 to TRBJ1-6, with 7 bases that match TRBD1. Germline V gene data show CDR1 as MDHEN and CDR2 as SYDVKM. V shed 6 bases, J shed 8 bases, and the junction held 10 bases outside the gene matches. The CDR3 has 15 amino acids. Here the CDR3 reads CASSTEGGRDSPLHF. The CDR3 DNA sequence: TGTGCCAGCAGCACCGAAGGGGGCAGAGATTCACCCCTCCACTTT.

CDR3 region: CSSRTGGEEKLFF. CDR3 coding DNA: TGCAGCTCCCGGACAGGGGGCGAAGAAAAACTGTTTTTT. The chain links TRBV29-1 to TRBJ1-4, with 11 bases identical to TRBD1. The V gene end was trimmed by 8 bases and the J gene end by 8 bases; junction bases not matched to a gene: 7. The length of the CDR3 is 13 residues. Germline V CDR1 and CDR2: SQVTM, ANQGSEA.

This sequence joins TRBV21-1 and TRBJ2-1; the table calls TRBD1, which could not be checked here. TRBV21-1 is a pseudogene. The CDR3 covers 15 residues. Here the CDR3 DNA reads TGTGCCAGCAGCAATAGTCCAGGAAAGTACAATGAGCAGTTCTTC. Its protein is CASSNSPGKYNEQFF.

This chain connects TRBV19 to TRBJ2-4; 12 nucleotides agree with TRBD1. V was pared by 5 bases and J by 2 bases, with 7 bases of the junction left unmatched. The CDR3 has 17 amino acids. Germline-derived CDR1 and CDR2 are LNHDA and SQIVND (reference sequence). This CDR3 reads CASSGGQGALTKNIQYF. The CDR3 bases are TGTGCCAGTAGTGGGGGACAGGGGGCGCTTACCAAAAACATTCAGTACTTC.

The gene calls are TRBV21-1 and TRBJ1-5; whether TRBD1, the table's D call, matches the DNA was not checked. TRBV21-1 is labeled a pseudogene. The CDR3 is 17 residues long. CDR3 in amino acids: CASSAQTGGAPDQPQHF. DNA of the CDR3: TGTGCCAGCAGCGCCCAAACAGGGGGGGCTCCGGATCAGCCCCAGCATTTT.

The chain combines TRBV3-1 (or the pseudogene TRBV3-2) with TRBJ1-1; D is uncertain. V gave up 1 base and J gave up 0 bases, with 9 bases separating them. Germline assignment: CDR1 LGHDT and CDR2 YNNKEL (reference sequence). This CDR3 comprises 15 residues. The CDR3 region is CASSQGRRLNTEAFF. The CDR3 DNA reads TGTGCCAGCAGCCAAGGGCGGAGACTGAACACTGAAGCTTTCTTT.

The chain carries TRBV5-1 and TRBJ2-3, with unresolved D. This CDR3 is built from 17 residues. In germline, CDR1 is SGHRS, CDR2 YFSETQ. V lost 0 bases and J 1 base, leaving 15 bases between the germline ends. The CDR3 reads CASSLAVYAIGTDTQYF. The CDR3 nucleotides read TGCGCCAGCAGCTTGGCCGTCTACGCCATAGGCACAGATACGCAGTATTTT.

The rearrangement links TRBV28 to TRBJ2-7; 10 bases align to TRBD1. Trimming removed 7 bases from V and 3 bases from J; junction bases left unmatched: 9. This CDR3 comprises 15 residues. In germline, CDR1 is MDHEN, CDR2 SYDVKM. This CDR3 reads CASTTGTGVDYEQYF. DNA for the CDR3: TGTGCCAGCACTACCGGGACAGGGGTAGACTACGAGCAGTACTTC.

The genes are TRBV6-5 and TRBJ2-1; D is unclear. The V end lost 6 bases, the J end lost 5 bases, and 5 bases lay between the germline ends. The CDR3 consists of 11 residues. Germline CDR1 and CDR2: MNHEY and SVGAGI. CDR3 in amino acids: CASSLNNEQFF. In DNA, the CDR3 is TGTGCCAGCAGCCTAAACAATGAGCAGTTCTTC.

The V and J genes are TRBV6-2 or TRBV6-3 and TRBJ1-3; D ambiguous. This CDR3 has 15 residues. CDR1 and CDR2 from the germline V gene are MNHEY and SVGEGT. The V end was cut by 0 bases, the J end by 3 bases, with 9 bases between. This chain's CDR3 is CASSYSRVFGNTIYF. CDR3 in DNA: TGTGCCAGCAGTTACTCGCGAGTTTTTGGAAACACCATATATTTT.

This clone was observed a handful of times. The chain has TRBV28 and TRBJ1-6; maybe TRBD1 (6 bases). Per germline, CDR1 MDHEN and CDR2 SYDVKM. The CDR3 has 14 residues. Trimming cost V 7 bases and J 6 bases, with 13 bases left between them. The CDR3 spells CASIRGIGNSPLHF. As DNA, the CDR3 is TGTGCCAGCATCAGGGGTATTGGTAATTCACCCCTCCACTTT.

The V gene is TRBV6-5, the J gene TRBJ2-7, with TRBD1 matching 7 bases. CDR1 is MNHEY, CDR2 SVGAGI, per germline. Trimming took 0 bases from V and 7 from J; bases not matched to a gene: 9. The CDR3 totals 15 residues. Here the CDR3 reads CASSYSPTGSGEQYF. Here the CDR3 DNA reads TGTGCCAGCAGTTACTCGCCGACAGGGTCAGGGGAGCAGTACTTC.

The chain's CDR3 is CASSLETGTGHTTRAYEQYF. DNA for the CDR3: TGCGCCAGCAGCTTAGAAACCGGGACAGGGCATACCACACGGGCTTACGAGCAGTACTTC. The chain carries TRBV5-1 and TRBJ2-7; TRBD1 matches at 9 bases. This CDR3 has 20 residues. With V trimmed by 2 bases and J by 4 bases, 22 bases remained unmatched. From germline, CDR1 is SGHRS and CDR2 YFSETQ.